The next 13 T cell receptor beta chains were all read from a single sample in a study of T cells in Graves' hyperthyroidism and ophthalmopathy (dated by TCRdb to about 2019). Libraries were built with multiplex PCR. Sequencer: Illumina HiSeq 2000. The TCR beta CDR3 regions were amplified from the RNA transcripts. For the first round of RT-PCR on the TCR CDR3, the HTBI primer set was used together with the Qiagen OneStep RT-PCR kit. The raw public data were reprocessed by TCRdb itself: fastp quality trimming at Q25, MiXCR clonotype calling, in-frame beta chains only. Rows matching on CDR3 protein sequence are summarized as one entry with the most common DNA and genes. This sample is represented by a few hundred thousand distinct CDR3 sequences; 22% of them were singletons. About 53% of the sample comes from the top ten. Sequenced input: blood. The origin of the receptors is a woman aged 70 to 79 with Graves' ophthalmopathy.

DNA for the CDR3: TGTGCCAGCAGTTTGTGGGGTTCAGGCTACGAGCAGTACTTC. It codes for CASSLWGSGYEQYF. The chain employs TRBV12-3 or TRBV12-4 and TRBJ2-7; D unclear. Trimming stripped 3 bases from V and 3 bases from J, with 12 bases between. The CDR3 is 14 residues long.

This chain links TRBV18 with TRBJ1-5; TRBD1 matches 7 bases. Unmatched junction bases numbered 2, after V lost 4 bases and J lost 2 bases. Germline CDR1 is KGHSH and CDR2 is LQKENI. The length of the CDR3 is 14 residues. CDR3 region: CASSQDRRNQPQHF. The CDR3 DNA reads as TGTGCCAGCTCACAGGACAGGCGCAATCAGCCCCAGCATTTT.

The genes are TRBV19 and TRBJ1-2, with D perhaps TRBD1 (5 bases). Germline V gene sequence: CDR1 LNHDA, CDR2 SQIVND (reference sequence). The CDR3 has 13 residues. V was shortened by 8 bases and J by 3 bases, with 13 bases between the two germline ends. In DNA form, the CDR3 reads TGTGCCAGTTCTACGGGGGGACACTATGGCTACACCTTC. Protein: CASSTGGHYGYTF.

This clonotype appeared a few times. The chain couples TRBV9 to TRBJ2-5; 8 nucleotides agree with TRBD2. This CDR3 spans 14 amino acids. V lost 0 bases, J lost 5 bases, and 3 bases stayed unmatched. Germline values: CDR1 SGDLS, CDR2 YYNGEE. The CDR3 loop is CASSVEVAGETQYF. The DNA of the CDR3 is TGTGCCAGCAGCGTAGAGGTAGCGGGGGAGACCCAGTACTTC.

This clonotype showed up many times. The CDR3 here is CSVEGGTGRSYEQYF. In DNA, the CDR3 is TGCAGCGTTGAAGGGGGGACAGGCCGCTCCTACGAGCAGTACTTC. The V call is TRBV29-1, the J call TRBJ2-7; TRBD1 matches 8 bases. This CDR3 has 15 residues. With V trimmed by 1 base and J by 0 bases, 5 bases remained unmatched. CDR1 is SQVTM, CDR2 ANQGSEA, per germline.

This clonotype was seen repeatedly, ten times or more. The chain couples TRBV6-1 to TRBJ1-1; tentative D call: TRBD1 (5 bases). The CDR3 sequence is 12 residues long. V lost 10 bases to trimming and J lost 4 bases, with 13 bases between them. Germline V gene data show CDR1 as MNHNS and CDR2 as SASEGT. The CDR3 region has the DNA TGTGCCACTTTCCGGGGGGGCACTGAAGCTTTCTTT. Amino acid sequence: CATFRGGTEAFF.

V usage is TRBV7-2 and J usage is TRBJ2-2, with 12 bases lining up with TRBD2. Looked up from germline, CDR1 is SGHTA and CDR2 is FQGNSA. The V gene end was trimmed by 0 bases and the J gene end by 6 bases; junction bases not matched to a gene: 2. This CDR3 comprises 16 residues. CDR3 nucleotide sequence: TGTGCCAGCAGCTTAGCCGCTAGCGGGAGGGCCGGGGAGCTGTTTTTT. The encoded protein is CASSLAASGRAGELFF.

This chain uses TRBV19 with TRBJ2-7; 10 nucleotides line up with TRBD2. Unmatched junction bases numbered 7, after V lost 5 bases and J lost 0 bases. The germline V gene encodes CDR1 LNHDA and CDR2 SQIVND (reference sequence). The CDR3 contains 16 residues. CDR3 sequence reads: CASSVTSGVPSYEQYF. In DNA form, the CDR3 reads TGTGCCAGTAGTGTAACTAGCGGGGTTCCCTCCTACGAGCAGTACTTC.

This clonotype was seen many times. The chain carries TRBV28 and TRBJ2-7; D unclear. V lost 7 bases to trimming and J lost 3 bases, with 19 bases between them. CDR3 length: 15 residues. Looked up from germline, CDR1 is MDHEN and CDR2 is SYDVKM. CDR3 residues: CASIKRMSRNYEQYF. The CDR3 coding sequence is TGTGCCAGCATCAAAAGGATGAGCAGGAACTACGAGCAGTACTTC.

This clonotype was seen more than once but under ten times. V and J are TRBV10-3 and TRBJ1-5; D is uncertain. The germline V gene has CDR1 ENHRY and CDR2 SYGVKD. The CDR3 totals 15 residues. Trimming took off 5 bases at V and 0 bases at J, with 11 bases between the two ends. In DNA form, the CDR3 reads TGTGCCATCAGTTCCGCGGCTCATAGCAATCAGCCCCAGCATTTT. It encodes CAISSAAHSNQPQHF.

The rearrangement joins TRBV13 to TRBJ1-6, with D tentatively TRBD1 (5 bases). Between the trimmed V and J ends, which lost 5 bases and 9 bases, there was a span of 14 bases. The germline V gene encodes CDR1 PRHDT and CDR2 FYEKMQ (reference sequence). This CDR3 region has 14 residues. The CDR3 is CASSPRSGTSPLHF. The CDR3 region has the DNA TGTGCCAGCAGCCCTCGAAGTGGGACTTCACCCCTCCACTTT.

In regard to this clonotype: This could be a read error, since a much larger clone is one nucleotide away. The chain links TRBV30 to TRBJ1-1; no clear D gene. The germline CDR1 and CDR2 sequences are GTSNPN and SVGIG (reference sequence). The CDR3 is 11 amino acids. The CDR3 loop reads CVWSSSSEAFF. The DNA for the CDR3 is TGTGTCTGGAGTTCGAGCTCTGAAGCTTTCTTT.

The chain is built from TRBV20-1 and TRBJ2-3; 16 nucleotides agree with TRBD2. The CDR3 spans 16 residues. Germline assignment: CDR1 DFQATT and CDR2 SNEGSKA (reference sequence). V shed 3 bases and J 5 bases; nucleotides not matched to a gene: 5. The CDR3, as DNA: TGCAGTGCTAGGGGGACTAGCGGGAGGGCCCAAGATACGCAGTATTTT. This gives the protein CSARGTSGRAQDTQYF.